This T cell receptor beta chain was identified during a study of blood T cell repertoires in COVID-19 (dated by TCRdb to about 2020). Describing the broader study: Samples from collaborators originated in the United States, Italy and Spain and spanned both the acute and convalescent phases of COVID-19. Samples came from the ongoing ImmuneRACE study (first 160 participants) plus 1,254 subjects from 6 global collaborators. Sample metadata almost always included a de-identified subject ID, COVID-19 status, age in years and sex. The repertoires were released in a freely available public database meant as a resource for research on the immune response to SARS-CoV-2. The material from the prospective study consisted of cDNA or gDNA derived from T cells, B-cell-depleted T cells, or PBMCs. Deeply sampled blood TCRbeta repertoires from subjects exposed to, actively infected with, or recovered from COVID-19 were included in the dataset. HLA class I and class II types, where available, came from metadata supplied by the sample provider rather than from assay-based typing.

Each collaborating institution followed its own protocols to collect whole blood in K2EDTA tubes. For TCRbeta analysis, collaborator samples were shipped as frozen whole blood, as isolated PBMCs, or as DNA extracted from either sample type. The immunoSEQ Assay, a bias-controlled multiplex PCR, was used to amplify TCRbeta CDR3 regions from genomic DNA. In the original analysis: Within the assay, amplification of reference gene primers was used to estimate how many nucleated cells each sample contained. To quantify the absolute abundance of each unique TCRbeta CDR3 rearrangement, sequence reads were collapsed and filtered. For each sample, productive Simpson clonality was calculated as the square root of Simpson's diversity index across productive rearrangements. The immuneACCESS repertoire file appears here via TCRdb, limited to in-frame rearrangements. These files lack a portion of the clones; in checked studies, under half of the deficit traces to unresolved V genes, and the cause of the others is not known. The V and J calls and clone size were taken over from that table, and D and trimming were inferred from the DNA. For this sample there are a few hundred thousand clones; approximately 90% appear just once. The top ten hold more than 0.75% of the sample.

From a lookup of the germline V gene, CDR1 and CDR2 are LGHNA and YNFKEQ. V and J lose 4 bases and 8 bases, and a span of 20 bases separates them. From the cysteine up to the phenylalanine, the CDR3 has a length of 16 residues. The read is trimmed to its CDR3 DNA, 48 bases read in frame from base 1. As concerns this clone: The antigen this receptor binds is unknown. It has no much larger one-base neighbor in the sample; base qualities were not kept.

Beyond this particular receptor, the publication reports: How much clinical and demographic metadata was included differed by source and by participant, and the metadata was provided uncurated.

The material sequenced was peripheral blood. The rearrangement joined TRBV4-2 to TRBJ1-4; tentative D gene TRBD1, with 5 bases matching. This clonotype originated in a man under 40 with acute or convalescent COVID-19. In nucleotide form, the sequence is TGTGCCAGCAGCCCAATTCGGGGGGACCTCGACGAAAAACTGTTTTTT. Translated, it gives CASSPIRGDLDEKLFF.